This TCR beta chain emerged from a study of shared clonotypes between healthy human individuals. Method: immunoSEQ multiplex PCR; TCRdb's copy keeps in-frame clones and lacks some. The sample has about 1.5 million clones; 98% are singletons. The germline V gene encodes CDR1 SNHLY and CDR2 FYNNEI. The CDR3 spans 15 residues. J gave up 2 bases and V 11 bases, and 13 bases lay outside the gene matches. The V gene is TRBV2, the J gene TRBJ2-7; 9 nucleotides match TRBD2. The sample taken for sequencing was naive CD4+ T cells sorted from blood. As for subset: CD45RA+ positively selected. This clonotype was obtained from a man aged 25 to 40 in good health. The CDR3 nucleotides read TGTGCCGGAAGGGGAAGCGGGAGGACAACCTACGAGCAGTACTTC. The encoded protein is CAGRGSGRTTYEQYF.